The clone carrying this T cell receptor (beta chain) was seen a few times. Other DNA sequences from this sample encode an identical CDR3 as well. This record belongs to a study of shared clonotypes between healthy human individuals. In germline, CDR1 is SGHNT, CDR2 YYREEE (reference sequence). The CDR3 length is 11 residues. Trimming took 3 bases from V and 2 from J, leaving 2 bases between them. Using immunoSEQ multiplex PCR, the repertoire was profiled, and TCRdb retains in-frame clones only, with some absent. The sample gives around 2.1 million clones, approximately 96% of which show up once; 0.1% to 0.15% is in the top ten.

This chain joins TRBV5-4 and TRBJ2-5, with D hard to call. The clonotype originates from a man between 18 and 29 years old in good health. The material sequenced was naive CD4+ T cells sorted from blood. Subset reported: CD45RA+ positively selected. The CDR3 spells CASSYQETQYF. Written as DNA, the CDR3 is TGTGCCAGCAGCTATCAAGAGACCCAGTACTTC.